This T cell receptor (beta chain) was profiled in a study of cytomegalovirus exposure and HLA in healthy donors. General study results and limits: A previous analysis found most TCR beta V segments productive roughly 87% or roughly 30% of the time. Some V segments (TRBV6-2 and TRBV6-3 among them) were excluded as indistinguishable.

Remarks on this clone: Its antigen is unidentified.

Vbeta (60) and Jbeta (13) primers were used in the PCR. TCRdb's copy holds only in-frame clones and misses some; the assay was immunoSEQ multiplex PCR. The data hold over 120,000 clones, with roughly 77% observed a single time. The germline V gene encodes CDR1 PRHDT and CDR2 FYEKMQ (reference sequence). This CDR3 is 16 amino acids long. Sequencing was carried out using PBMCs. The sequence was obtained from a male donor in good health and CMV-seronegative. The genes are TRBV13 and TRBJ2-5, with D hard to call. The better agreement between TRBJ2-7 and the DNA end casts doubt on the J call. The CDR3 bases are TGTGCCAGCAGCTTAGGACCCCCGAACGCTGTCTACGAGCAGTACTTC. Residues: CASSLGPPNAVYEQYF.